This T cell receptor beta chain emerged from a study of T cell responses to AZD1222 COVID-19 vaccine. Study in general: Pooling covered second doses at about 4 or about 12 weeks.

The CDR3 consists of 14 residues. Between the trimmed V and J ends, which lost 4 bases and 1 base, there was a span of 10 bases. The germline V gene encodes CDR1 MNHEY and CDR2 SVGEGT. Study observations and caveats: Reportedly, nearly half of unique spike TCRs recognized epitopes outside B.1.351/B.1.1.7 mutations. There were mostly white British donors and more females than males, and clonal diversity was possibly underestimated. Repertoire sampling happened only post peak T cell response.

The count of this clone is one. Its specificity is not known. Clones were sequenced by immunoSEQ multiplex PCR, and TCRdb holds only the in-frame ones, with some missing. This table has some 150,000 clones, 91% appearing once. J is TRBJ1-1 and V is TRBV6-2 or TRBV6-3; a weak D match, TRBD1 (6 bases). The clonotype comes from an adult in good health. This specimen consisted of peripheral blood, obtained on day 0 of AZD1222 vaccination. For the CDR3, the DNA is TGTGCCAGCAGTTTCGGACAGCCGAACACTGAAGCTTTCTTT. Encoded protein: CASSFGQPNTEAFF.